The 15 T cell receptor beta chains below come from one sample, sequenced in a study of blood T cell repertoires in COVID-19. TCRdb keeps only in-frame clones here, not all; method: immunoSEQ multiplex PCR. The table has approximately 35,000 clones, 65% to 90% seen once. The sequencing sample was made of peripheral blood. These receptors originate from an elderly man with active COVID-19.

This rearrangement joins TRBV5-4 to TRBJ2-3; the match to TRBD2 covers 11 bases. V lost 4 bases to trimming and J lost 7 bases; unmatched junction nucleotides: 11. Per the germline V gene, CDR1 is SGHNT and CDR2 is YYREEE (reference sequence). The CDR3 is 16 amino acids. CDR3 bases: TGTGCCAGCAGCCGAGGGACTAGCGGTGTGCAGTATACGCAGTATTTT. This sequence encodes CASSRGTSGVQYTQYF.

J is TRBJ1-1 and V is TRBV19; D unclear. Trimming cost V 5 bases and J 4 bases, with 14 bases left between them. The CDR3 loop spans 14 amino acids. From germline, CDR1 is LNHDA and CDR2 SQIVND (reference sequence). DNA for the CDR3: TGTGCCAGTAGTCCCCGGGAGGGCGTCACTGAAGCTTTCTTT. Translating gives CASSPREGVTEAFF. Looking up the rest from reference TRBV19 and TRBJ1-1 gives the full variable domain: DGGITQSPKYLFRKEGQNVTLSCEQNLNHDAMYWYRQDPGQGLRLIYYSQIVNDFQKGDIAEGYSVSREKKESFPLTVTSAQKNPTAFYLCASSPREGVTEAFFGQGTRLTVV.

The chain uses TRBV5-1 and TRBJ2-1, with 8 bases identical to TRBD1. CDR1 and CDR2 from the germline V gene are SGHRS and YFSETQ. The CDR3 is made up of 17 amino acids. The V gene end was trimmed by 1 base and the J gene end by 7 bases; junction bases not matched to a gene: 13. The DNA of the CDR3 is TGCGCCAGCAGCTTGTCGCCGTCCGGACAGGGTAAAAATGAGCAGTTCTTC. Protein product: CASSLSPSGQGKNEQFF.

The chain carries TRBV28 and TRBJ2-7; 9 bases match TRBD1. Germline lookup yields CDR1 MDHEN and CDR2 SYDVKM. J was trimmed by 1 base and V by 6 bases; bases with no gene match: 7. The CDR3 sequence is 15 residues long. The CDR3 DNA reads TGTGCCAGCAGACCATCGGGGACAGGGTCCTACGAGCAGTACTTC. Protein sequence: CASRPSGTGSYEQYF.

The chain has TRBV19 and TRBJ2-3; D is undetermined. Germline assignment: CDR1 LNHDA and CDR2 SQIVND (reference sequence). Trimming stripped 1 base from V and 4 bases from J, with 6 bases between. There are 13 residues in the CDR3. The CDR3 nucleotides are TGTGCCAGTAGTATAGGAGAGGCAGATACGCAGTATTTT. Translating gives CASSIGEADTQYF.

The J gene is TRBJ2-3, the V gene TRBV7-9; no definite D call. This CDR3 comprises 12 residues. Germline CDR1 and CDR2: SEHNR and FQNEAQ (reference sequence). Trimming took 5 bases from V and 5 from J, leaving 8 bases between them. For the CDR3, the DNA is TGTGCCAGCAGCGTCTCACAAGATACGCAGTATTTT. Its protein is CASSVSQDTQYF.

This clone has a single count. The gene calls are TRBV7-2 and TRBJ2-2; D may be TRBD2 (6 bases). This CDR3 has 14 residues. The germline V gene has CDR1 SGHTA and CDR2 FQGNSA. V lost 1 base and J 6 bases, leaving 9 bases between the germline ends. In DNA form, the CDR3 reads TGTGCCAGCAGCTTAGGTTGGGGGGCCGGGGAGCTGTTTTTT. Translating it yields CASSLGWGAGELFF.

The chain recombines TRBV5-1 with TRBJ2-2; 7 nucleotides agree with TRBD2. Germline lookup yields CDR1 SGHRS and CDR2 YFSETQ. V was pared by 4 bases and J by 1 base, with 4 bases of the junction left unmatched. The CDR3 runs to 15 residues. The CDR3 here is CASSGGGMNTGELFF. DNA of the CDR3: TGCGCCAGCAGCGGCGGGGGAATGAACACCGGGGAGCTGTTTTTT. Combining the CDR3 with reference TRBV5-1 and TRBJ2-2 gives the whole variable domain KAGVTQTPRYLIKTRGQQVTLSCSPISGHRSVSWYQQTPGQGLQFLFEYFSETQRNKGNFPGRFSGRQFSNSRSEMNVSTLELGDSALYLCASSGGGMNTGELFFGEGSRLTVL.

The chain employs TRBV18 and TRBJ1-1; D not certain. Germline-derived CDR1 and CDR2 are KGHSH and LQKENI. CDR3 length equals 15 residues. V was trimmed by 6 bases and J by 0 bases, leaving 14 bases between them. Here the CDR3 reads CASSSSGGLNTEAFF. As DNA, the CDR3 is TGTGCCAGCTCTTCAAGCGGAGGGTTGAACACTGAAGCTTTCTTT.

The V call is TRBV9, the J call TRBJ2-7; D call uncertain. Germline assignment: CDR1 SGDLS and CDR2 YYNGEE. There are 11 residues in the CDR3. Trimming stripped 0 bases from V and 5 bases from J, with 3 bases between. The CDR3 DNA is TGTGCCAGCAGCGTAGATAACGAGCAGTACTTC. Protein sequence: CASSVDNEQYF.

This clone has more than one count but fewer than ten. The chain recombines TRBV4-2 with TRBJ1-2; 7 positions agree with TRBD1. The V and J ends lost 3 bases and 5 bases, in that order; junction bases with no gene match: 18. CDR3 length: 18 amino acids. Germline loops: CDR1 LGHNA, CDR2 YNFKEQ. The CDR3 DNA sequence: TGTGCCAGCAGCCAGGGAACCTACGGGACAGCTACCCTTTATGGCTACACCTTC. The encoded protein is CASSQGTYGTATLYGYTF.

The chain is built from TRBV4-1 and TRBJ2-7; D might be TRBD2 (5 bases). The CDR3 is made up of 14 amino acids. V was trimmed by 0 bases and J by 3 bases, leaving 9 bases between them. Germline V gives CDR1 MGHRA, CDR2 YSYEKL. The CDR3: CASSQEDYGYEQYF. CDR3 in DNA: TGCGCCAGCAGCCAAGAAGACTACGGCTACGAGCAGTACTTC.

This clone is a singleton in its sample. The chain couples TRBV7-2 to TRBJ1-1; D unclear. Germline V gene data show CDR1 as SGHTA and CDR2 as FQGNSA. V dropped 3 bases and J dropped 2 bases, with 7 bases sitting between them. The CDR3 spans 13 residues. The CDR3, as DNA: TGTGCCAGCAGCTTTTCAAAAAACACTGAAGCTTTCTTT. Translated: CASSFSKNTEAFF.

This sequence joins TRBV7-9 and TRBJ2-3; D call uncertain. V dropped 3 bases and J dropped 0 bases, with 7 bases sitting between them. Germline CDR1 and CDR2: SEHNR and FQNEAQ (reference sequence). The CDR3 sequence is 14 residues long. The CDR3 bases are TGTGCCAGCAGCTTCACCGAGAGCACAGATACGCAGTATTTT. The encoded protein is CASSFTESTDTQYF.

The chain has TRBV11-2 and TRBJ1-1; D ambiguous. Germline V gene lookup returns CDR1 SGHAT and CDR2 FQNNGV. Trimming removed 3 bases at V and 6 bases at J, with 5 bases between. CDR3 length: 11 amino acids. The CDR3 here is CASSLRAEAFF. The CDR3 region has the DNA TGTGCCAGCAGCTTGAGGGCTGAAGCTTTCTTT.